This entry is about one T cell receptor beta chain. Its antigen is still unknown. The ends were cut back, 3 bases at V and 3 bases at J, with 14 bases in the middle. Germline CDR1 reads DFQATT; CDR2 reads SNEGSKA (reference sequence). The length of the CDR3 is 14 residues. The sample is drawn from a study of post-analysis software for immune sequencing data. Study outcomes and limitations: Samples made in the same batch grouped tightly together by F measure. There were five or six TRBV segments more frequent in patients than controls, and TRBV5-6, TRBV5-1 and TRBV20-1 were among them.

Unique molecular identifiers featured in each of the TCR beta cDNA libraries. Starting from about 0.98 to 11 million T cells, the study yielded about 500,000 cDNA molecules. From the PCR reads, TCRdb called clonotypes with MiXCR, one entry per CDR3 protein. Of 750,000 to 950,000 distinct CDR3 sequences in the sample, more than 45% were seen once. The chain combines TRBV20-1 with TRBJ2-5; possibly TRBD1 or TRBD2 for D (5 bases each). Sequencing was performed on blood. This TCR was recovered from a girl aged 10-17 years with multiple sclerosis. This CDR3 reads CSARSGDGKETQYF. As DNA, the CDR3 is TGCAGTGCTAGGTCCGGGGACGGCAAAGAGACCCAGTACTTC.